The 17 T cell receptor beta chains presented below share a single source sample, sequenced in a study of T cells in Graves' hyperthyroidism and ophthalmopathy. Template material for amplifying TCR beta CDR3 regions consisted of RNA transcripts. HTBI primers drove first-round RT-PCR of the TCR CDR3. TCRdb re-called the multiplex PCR reads with MiXCR, one entry per CDR3 protein. The sample carries about 480,000 distinct CDR3 sequences, 20% to 25% recorded once. The source material was blood. Every receptor here comes from a woman in her seventies with Graves' ophthalmopathy.

This clonotype was picked up a small number of times. The chain links TRBV28 to TRBJ2-1; a possible D gene is TRBD2 (6 bases). The CDR3 runs to 17 residues. CDR1 and CDR2 (germline): MDHEN, SYDVKM. Deletions cut 6 bases from V and 10 bases from J, with 28 bases between. The DNA of the CDR3 is TGTGCCAGCAGCCCAAGTAGGAGGGGAGGTCCTTATCGAGAGCAGTTCTTC. Translating gives CASSPSRRGGPYREQFF.

The chain carries TRBV30 and TRBJ2-7, with a weak D call TRBD1 (5 bases). V was trimmed by 2 bases and J by 6 bases, leaving 14 bases between them. Germline CDR1 and CDR2: GTSNPN and SVGIG (reference sequence). The CDR3 totals 13 residues. CDR3 amino acids: CAWSQGARPEQYF. The CDR3 DNA reads as TGTGCCTGGAGTCAAGGGGCCAGGCCCGAGCAGTACTTC.

The chain carries TRBV6-5 and TRBJ2-5, with 10 bases lining up with TRBD2. After removal of 3 bases from V and 7 bases from J, the junction contained 17 bases not matched to a gene. From germline, CDR1 is MNHEY and CDR2 SVGAGI. The CDR3 consists of 18 residues. The CDR3 DNA reads TGTGCCAGCAGTTATGGCTCTAGCGGGAGACCCGAGGGGTGGACCCAGTACTTC. As protein: CASSYGSSGRPEGWTQYF.

This clonotype came up many times. This rearrangement joins TRBV11-2 to TRBJ1-4, with no clear D. The CDR3 is 11 amino acids. In germline, CDR1 is SGHAT, CDR2 FQNNGV. The V and J ends lost 8 bases and 8 bases respectively, with 9 bases between them. In DNA, the CDR3 is TGTGCCAGCGGTACCACCGAAAAACTGTTTTTT. It is translated as CASGTTEKLFF.

At least ten counts were recorded for this clonotype. V and J are TRBV28 and TRBJ1-1; D may be TRBD1 (5 bases). V lost 6 bases to trimming and J lost 0 bases, with 14 bases between them. CDR3 length: 15 amino acids. Germline CDR1 reads MDHEN; CDR2 reads SYDVKM. The CDR3 region is CASRGRWTVNTEAFF. CDR3 coding DNA: TGTGCCAGCAGGGGGCGGTGGACGGTGAACACTGAAGCTTTCTTT.

This rearrangement joins TRBV7-9 to TRBJ1-6; D is ambiguous. Trimming stripped 3 bases from V and 7 bases from J, with 10 bases between. This CDR3 spans 14 amino acids. Looked up from germline, CDR1 is SEHNR and CDR2 is FQNEAQ (reference sequence). CDR3: CASSLNNENSPLHF. The CDR3 nucleotides are TGTGCCAGCAGCTTGAACAACGAAAATTCACCCCTCCACTTT.

The V gene is TRBV30, the J gene TRBJ1-1; no definite D call. CDR3 length equals 13 residues. Germline CDR1 is GTSNPN and CDR2 is SVGIG (reference sequence). V was shortened by 5 bases and J by 4 bases, with 14 bases between the two germline ends. The CDR3 coding sequence is TGTGCCTGGGCACTGACAAGGAGCACTGAAGCTTTCTTT. Its protein product is CAWALTRSTEAFF.

Notes on this clonotype: A read error may explain this, as a much larger clone is one base away. V usage is TRBV3-1 and J usage is TRBJ1-2; 9 nucleotides agree with TRBD1. Germline lookup yields CDR1 LGHDT and CDR2 YNNKEL (reference sequence). This CDR3 is 14 amino acids long. The CDR3 DNA sequence: TGTGCCGGCAGCCAAGAGGGGACAGGGCTAGGCTACACCTTC. Encoded protein: CAGSQEGTGLGYTF.

In this sample, this clonotype turned up a few times. V gene TRBV25-1 combines with J gene TRBJ1-6, with 7 nucleotides matching TRBD1. The V gene end was trimmed by 4 bases and the J gene end by 6 bases; junction bases not matched to a gene: 3. This CDR3 spans 14 amino acids. Germline CDR1 is MGHDK and CDR2 is SYGVNS. CDR3: CASSAPGGNSPLHF. CDR3 nucleotides: TGTGCCAGCAGTGCCCCAGGGGGTAATTCACCCCTCCACTTT.

The chain carries TRBV29-1 and TRBJ1-2; TRBD1 might be the D (6 bases). The V and J ends lost 4 bases and 4 bases respectively, with 13 bases between them. The CDR3 spans 13 residues. CDR1 SQVTM and CDR2 ANQGSEA come from the germline V gene. CDR3 coding DNA: TGCAGCGTTGCCCGGACAGCCTCCTATGGCTACACCTTC. It codes for CSVARTASYGYTF.

The gene calls are TRBV5-1 and TRBJ1-5; 11 nucleotides agree with TRBD1. Germline trimming cut 4 bases from V and 6 bases from J; bases unmatched to any gene: 3. From germline, CDR1 is SGHRS and CDR2 YFSETQ. This CDR3 has 14 amino acids. CDR3 sequence (DNA): TGCGCCAGCAGCGAGGGGACAGGGGGTCAGCCCCAGCATTTT. Its protein product is CASSEGTGGQPQHF.

This clonotype was found a few times. The chain joins TRBV28 to TRBJ2-1, with D possibly being TRBD1 (6 bases). V was shortened by 8 bases and J by 7 bases, with 9 bases between the two germline ends. The CDR3 has 11 amino acids. Germline CDR1 MDHEN, CDR2 SYDVKM. The CDR3 loop reads CASGQRNEQFF. The CDR3 DNA sequence: TGTGCCAGCGGACAGAGGAATGAGCAGTTCTTC.

This clonotype was seen ten or more times. The gene calls are TRBV7-2 and TRBJ2-3; 7 bases match TRBD2. Per germline, CDR1 SGHTA and CDR2 FQGNSA. V dropped 6 bases and J dropped 2; count of bases not matched to a gene: 11. This CDR3 has 16 amino acids. The CDR3 here is CASREAGGGATDTQYF. In DNA, the CDR3 is TGTGCCAGCAGGGAGGCCGGCGGGGGTGCCACAGATACGCAGTATTTT.

This clonotype appeared a few times. CDR3 residues: CASSGNAGSDSEQYF. The CDR3 region has the DNA TGTGCCAGCAGTGGAAATGCAGGGTCGGATTCCGAGCAGTACTTC. This chain joins TRBV6-1 and TRBJ2-7; maybe TRBD1 (5 bases). The germline V gene has CDR1 MNHNS and CDR2 SASEGT. V was shortened by 4 bases and J by 6 bases, with 19 bases between the two germline ends. CDR3 size: 15 residues.

The table lists this clonotype with a few counts. The chain combines TRBV7-3 with TRBJ2-3; 11 bases line up with TRBD2. The V and J ends lost 4 bases and 2 bases, in that order; junction bases with no gene match: 2. The length of the CDR3 is 15 residues. Germline-derived CDR1 and CDR2 are SGHTA and FQGTGA. Written as DNA, the CDR3 is TGTGCCAGCAGCTGGGGACTAGCGGCCACAGATACGCAGTATTTT. It is translated as CASSWGLAATDTQYF.

This chain links TRBV6-2 or TRBV6-3 with TRBJ2-1; D call uncertain. CDR3 size: 15 residues. Germline V CDR1 and CDR2: MNHEY, SVGEGT. V lost 7 bases and J lost 0, with 13 bases in between. This CDR3 reads CASTVADHSYNEQFF. The CDR3 DNA sequence: TGTGCCAGCACCGTGGCGGACCACTCCTACAATGAGCAGTTCTTC.

V is TRBV12-3 or TRBV12-4 and J is TRBJ2-2; 10 bases map to TRBD2. This CDR3 has 16 residues. The ends lost 5 bases at V and 4 bases at J; junction bases unmatched: 7. CDR3 region: CASSTGTSVITGELFF. The CDR3 DNA is TGTGCCAGCAGTACCGGGACTAGCGTGATCACCGGGGAGCTGTTTTTT.